Listed below are T cell receptor beta chains from one sample, sequenced in a study of CD8+CD57+ T cells in acquired aplastic anemia. MiXCR was run by TCRdb on the reads, yielding one entry per CDR3 protein. This sample has 260,000 or so distinct CDR3 sequences, with 65% to 90% found just once. The specimen sequenced was sorted CD4+, CD8+, or CD8+CD57+ T cells (not recorded which) from PBMCs. The receptor source for this set is a human donor with aplastic anemia. The conserved cysteine and the conserved F or W are not part of the CDR3 here. Size tells how often a clone was seen (once, few, many) or the class of an expanded clone, and some rows leave it out.

TRBJ2-1	TRBV5-1	NA	ASSLKLSGGSDEQF
TRBJ2-1	TRBV7-9	NA	ASSLPGGHDTQHEQF
TRBJ2-7	TRBV6-1	NA	ASRRNARTGYEQY
TRBJ1-2	TRBV7-3	NA	ASGIGPANYFYT
TRBJ2-3	TRBV7-6	NA	ASSLSPHNEPQY
TRBJ2-3	TRBV7-9	once	AYEVAAYHETQY
TRBJ2-1	TRBV6-6	once	AISGDRDEQF
TRBJ2-3	TRBV10-2	few	ASSVERYTDTQY
TRBJ2-1	TRBV24-1	NA	ATGRSGRRDEQF
TRBJ2-3	TRBV7-9	NA	ASSPTERLYTHT
TRBJ2-1	TRBV20-1	NA	STRPRDGYNEQF
TRBJ1-2	TRBV2	once	ASSHGGTGTYS
TRBJ2-1	TRBV7-9	NA	ASSFQGTGGSAEY
TRBJ2-7	TRBV2	NA	ATGGGYEQY
TRBJ1-5	TRBV7-2	NA	ASSVTGGADYHY
TRBJ1-2	TRBV9	NA	ASGLAGNGLVYGYT
TRBJ2-7	TRBV2	NA	ARSDGGIHEQY
TRBJ2-1	TRBV7-8	once	ASSFDPGGTALSNEQF
TRBJ1-2	TRBV7-6	NA	ASSLLPGSYNEQT
TRBJ2-1	TRBV12-3/TRBV12-4	NA	ASSLRFYNEQF
TRBJ2-7	TRBV29-1	NA	RFEDIKEDTAYEQY
TRBJ2-3	TRBV7-9	NA	ASSFQGGAGSDE
TRBJ2-1	TRBV9	NA	ASSFQRGGGYAEQF
TRBJ1-6	TRBV10-2	few	ASSGGDGYNSPLH
TRBJ2-1	TRBV5-6	NA	ASSLERGGSYSEQF
TRBJ2-1	TRBV7-8	NA	ASSLTGGSDNEQF
TRBJ1-6	TRBV9	NA	ASSEDGTENSPVH
TRBJ1-2	TRBV5-6	NA	ASSGWDGLVYGYT
TRBJ2-6	TRBV7-9	NA	ASSSGTGDRTNTLT
TRBJ2-3	TRBV7-2	NA	ASSLGGGVEAPQ
TRBJ1-1	TRBV19	NA	ASSIYASMTEAF
TRBJ2-3	TRBV2	NA	ASVDGATDTQY
TRBJ2-7	TRBV2	NA	ASREQGYEQY
TRBJ2-5	TRBV7-3	NA	ASSVDREETQY
TRBJ2-1	TRBV7-9	once	ASSQAGGTGPQYQF
TRBJ1-1	TRBV2	few	ASSFGLEAF